This TCR beta chain was sequenced for a study of blood T cell repertoires in COVID-19. About the study: Samples representing acute and convalescent COVID-19 were sourced from the United States, Italy and Spain. In each case, the material was cDNA or gDNA derived from T cells, B-cell-depleted T cells, or PBMCs.

How the authors handled the data: Amplification from reference gene primers served as the basis for estimated nucleated cell counts. The data were produced by immunoSEQ multiplex PCR, yet TCRdb's version contains in-frame clones alone and is incomplete. That table furnishes V, J and clone size, whereas the DNA furnished D and trimming. Of about 130,000 clones in the sample, roughly four fifths were seen once. Germline CDR1 is LNHDA and CDR2 is SQIVND (reference sequence). The CDR3 totals 19 residues. J was trimmed by 4 bases and V by 2 bases; bases with no gene match: 13. Source material: peripheral blood. J is TRBJ2-1 and V is TRBV19; TRBD2 matches at 11 bases. The sequence was collected from a man between 60 and 75 years old with acute or convalescent COVID-19. CDR3 DNA sequence: TGTGCCAGTAGTATAAGGCCCCTGGGACTAGCGGAACTTTACAATGAGCAGTTCTTC. Translated: CASSIRPLGLAELYNEQFF.